This passage covers 8 T cell receptor beta chains from one sample sequenced in a study of T cells expressing NK-cell markers. For each CDR3 protein, TCRdb gives one entry from its re-call of the 5' RACE reads, without DNA. The table lists fewer than 550,000 distinct CDR3 sequences. The sample taken for sequencing was blood T cells: a sorted CD56 or NKG2C T cell subset, CD4+ or CD8+ T cells, or bulk PBMC T cells (not recorded which). The origin of the receptors is a woman between 45 and 60 years old in good health.

The V call is TRBV7-9, the J call TRBJ2-7; the TCRdb call, TRBD1, lacks DNA for checking. Germline CDR1 SEHNR, CDR2 FQNEAQ (reference sequence). This CDR3 has 13 amino acids. CDR3 residues: CAIRRPGPHEQYF.

The chain recombines TRBV12-3 or TRBV12-4 with TRBJ2-1; lacking DNA, the TRBD2 call made by TCRdb goes unchecked. The CDR3 sequence is 14 residues long. The CDR3 here is CASSFGEFHNEQFF.

The V call is TRBV12-3 or TRBV12-4, the J call TRBJ1-1; TCRdb selects TRBD1, and the lack of DNA leaves this call unchecked. The CDR3 covers 13 residues. The CDR3 protein is CASSLAGGGEAFF.

J is TRBJ2-1 and V is TRBV7-2; TCRdb's D call of TRBD1 is untestable without DNA. The CDR3 loop spans 14 amino acids. Germline V gene sequence: CDR1 SGHTA, CDR2 FQGNSA. The CDR3 is CASSLVPVVNEQFF.

The rearrangement joins TRBV6-1 to TRBJ2-2. Germline lookup yields CDR1 MNHNS and CDR2 SASEGT. The CDR3 runs 12 residues. The CDR3 sequence: CASSPTGGELFF.

The CDR3 loop reads CASSFGRGTDTQYF. This rearrangement joins TRBV27 to TRBJ2-3; lacking DNA, the TRBD1 call made by TCRdb goes unchecked. CDR3 length: 14 amino acids. Germline-derived CDR1 and CDR2 are MNHEY and SMNVEV (reference sequence).

The chain couples TRBV12-3 or TRBV12-4 to TRBJ2-3. The CDR3 spans 12 residues. CDR3 sequence: CASRLLTDTQYF.

This chain's CDR3 is CASTSSRAGPQNEQFF. The chain couples TRBV11-3 to TRBJ2-1; checking the TCRdb D call of TRBD2 is not possible without DNA. Germline CDR1 and CDR2: SGHNT and YENEEA. The CDR3 is 16 amino acids.